This TCR beta chain was identified during a study of blood T cell repertoires in COVID-19. Generated by immunoSEQ multiplex PCR, the TCRdb table keeps only in-frame clones and is missing some. The profile shows a few hundred thousand clones, 70% to 90% of them singletons. This CDR3 has 20 residues. J lost 0 bases, V lost 5 bases, and 14 bases had no gene match. Germline loops: CDR1 SGHNT, CDR2 YENEEA. Material for sequencing was peripheral blood. V usage is TRBV11-3 and J usage is TRBJ2-3, with TRBD2 identical over 13 bases. This TCR derives from a woman aged 45-60 years with acute or convalescent COVID-19. The DNA of the CDR3 is TGTGCCAGCAGCGCGTTAACCACTAGCGGGGGGGTAACTAGCACAGATACGCAGTATTTT. Its translation: CASSALTTSGGVTSTDTQYF. Based on the CDR3 plus reference TRBV11-3 and TRBJ2-3, the full variable domain is EAGVVQSPRYKIIEKKQPVAFWCNPISGHNTLYWYLQNLGQGPELLIRYENEEAVDDSQLPKDRFSAERLKGVDSTLKIQPAELGDSAVYLCASSALTTSGGVTSTDTQYFGPGTRLTVL.